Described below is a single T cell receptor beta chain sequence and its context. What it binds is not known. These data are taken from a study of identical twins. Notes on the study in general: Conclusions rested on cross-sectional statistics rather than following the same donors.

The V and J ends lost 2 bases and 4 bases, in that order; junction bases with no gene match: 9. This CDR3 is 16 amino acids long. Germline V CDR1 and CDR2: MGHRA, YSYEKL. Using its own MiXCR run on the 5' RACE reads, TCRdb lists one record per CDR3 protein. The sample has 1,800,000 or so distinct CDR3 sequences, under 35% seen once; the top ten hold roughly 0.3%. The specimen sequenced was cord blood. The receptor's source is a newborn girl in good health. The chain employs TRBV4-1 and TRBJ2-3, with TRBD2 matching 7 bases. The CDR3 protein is CASSQTRTRGADTQYF. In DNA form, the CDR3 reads TGCGCCAGCAGCCAAACCCGGACTAGAGGGGCAGATACGCAGTATTTT.